Described below is a single T cell receptor (beta chain) sequence and its context. Original processing methods: Reference gene primer amplification yielded estimated nucleated cell counts. The table came from immunoSEQ multiplex PCR; TCRdb's copy has only in-frame clones and leaves some out. The DNA gave D and trimming, while V, J and clone size come from that table. Seen here are some 40,000 clones, about 81% observed once, and the top ten hold 35% to 50%. The sample belongs to a study of blood T cell repertoires in COVID-19. Study at large: From T cells, B-cell-depleted T cells, or PBMCs came the material, which was cDNA or gDNA.

Deletions cut 0 bases from V and 1 base from J, with 6 bases between. Germline V gene lookup returns CDR1 MNHEY and CDR2 SVGEGT. The CDR3 runs 14 residues. This chain links TRBV6-2 or TRBV6-3 with TRBJ1-1; a possible D gene is TRBD1 (5 bases). The clonotype comes from a human donor in a cohort sampled during active or convalescent COVID-19. The donor label of this sample is uncertain. Sequenced input: peripheral blood. Here the CDR3 reads CASSYSGGNTEAFF. The CDR3 DNA reads as TGTGCCAGCAGTTACTCCGGGGGGAACACTGAAGCTTTCTTT.